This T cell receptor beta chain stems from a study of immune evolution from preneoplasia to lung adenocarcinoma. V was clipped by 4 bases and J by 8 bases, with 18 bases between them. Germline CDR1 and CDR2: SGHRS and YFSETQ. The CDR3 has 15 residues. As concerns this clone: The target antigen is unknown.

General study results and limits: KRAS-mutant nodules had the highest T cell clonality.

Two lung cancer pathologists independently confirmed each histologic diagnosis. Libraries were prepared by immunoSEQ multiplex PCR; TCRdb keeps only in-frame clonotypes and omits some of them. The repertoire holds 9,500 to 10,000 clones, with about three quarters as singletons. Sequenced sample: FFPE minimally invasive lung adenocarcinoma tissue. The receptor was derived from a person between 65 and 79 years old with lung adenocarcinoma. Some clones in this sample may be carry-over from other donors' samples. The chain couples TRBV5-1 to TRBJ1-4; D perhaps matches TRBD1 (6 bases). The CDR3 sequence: CASSPRGAAGEKLFF. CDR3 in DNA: TGCGCCAGCAGCCCACGGGGGGCCGCGGGGGAAAAACTGTTTTTT. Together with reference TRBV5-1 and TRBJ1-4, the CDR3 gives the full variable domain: KAGVTQTPRYLIKTRGQQVTLSCSPISGHRSVSWYQQTPGQGLQFLFEYFSETQRNKGNFPGRFSGRQFSNSRSEMNVSTLELGDSALYLCASSPRGAAGEKLFFGSGTQLSVL.